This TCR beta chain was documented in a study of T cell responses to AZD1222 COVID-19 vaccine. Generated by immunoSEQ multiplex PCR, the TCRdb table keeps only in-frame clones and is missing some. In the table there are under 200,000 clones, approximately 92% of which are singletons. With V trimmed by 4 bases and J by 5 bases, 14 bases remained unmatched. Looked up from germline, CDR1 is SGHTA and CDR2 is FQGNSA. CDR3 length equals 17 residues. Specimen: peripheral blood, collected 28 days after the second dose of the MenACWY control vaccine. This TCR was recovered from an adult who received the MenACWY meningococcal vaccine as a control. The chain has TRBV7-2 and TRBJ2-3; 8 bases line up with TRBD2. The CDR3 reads CASSSISYGRAGDTQYF. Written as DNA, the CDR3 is TGTGCCAGCAGCTCCATTTCCTACGGGAGGGCTGGAGATACGCAGTATTTT.